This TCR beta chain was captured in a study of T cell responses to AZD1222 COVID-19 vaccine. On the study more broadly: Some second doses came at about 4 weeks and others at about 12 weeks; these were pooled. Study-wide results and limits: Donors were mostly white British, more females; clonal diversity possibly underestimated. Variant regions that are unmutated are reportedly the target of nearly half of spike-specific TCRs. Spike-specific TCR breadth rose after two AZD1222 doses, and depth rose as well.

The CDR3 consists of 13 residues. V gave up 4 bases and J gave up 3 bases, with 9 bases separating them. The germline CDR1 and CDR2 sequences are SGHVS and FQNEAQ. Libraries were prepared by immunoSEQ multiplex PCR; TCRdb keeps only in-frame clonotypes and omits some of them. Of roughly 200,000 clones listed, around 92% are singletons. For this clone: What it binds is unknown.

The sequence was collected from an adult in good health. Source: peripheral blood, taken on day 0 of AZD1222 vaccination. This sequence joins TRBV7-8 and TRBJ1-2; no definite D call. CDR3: CASSYDGDYGYTF. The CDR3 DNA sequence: TGTGCCAGCAGCTATGACGGAGACTATGGCTACACCTTC.